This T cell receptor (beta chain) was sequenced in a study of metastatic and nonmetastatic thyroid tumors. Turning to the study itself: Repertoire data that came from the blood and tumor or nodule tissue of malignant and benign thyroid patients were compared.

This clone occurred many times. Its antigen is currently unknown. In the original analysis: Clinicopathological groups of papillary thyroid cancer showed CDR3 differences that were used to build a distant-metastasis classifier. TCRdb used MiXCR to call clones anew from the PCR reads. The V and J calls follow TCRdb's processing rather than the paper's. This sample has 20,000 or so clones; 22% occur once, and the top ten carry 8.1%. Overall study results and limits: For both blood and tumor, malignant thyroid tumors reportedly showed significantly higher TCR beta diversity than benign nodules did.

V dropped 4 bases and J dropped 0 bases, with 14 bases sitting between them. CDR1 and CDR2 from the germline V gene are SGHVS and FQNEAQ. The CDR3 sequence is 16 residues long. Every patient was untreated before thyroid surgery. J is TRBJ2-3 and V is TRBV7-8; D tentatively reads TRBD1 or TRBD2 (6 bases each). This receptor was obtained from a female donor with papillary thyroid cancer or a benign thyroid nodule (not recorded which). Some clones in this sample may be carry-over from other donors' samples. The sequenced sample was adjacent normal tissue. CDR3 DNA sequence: TGTGCCAGCAGCTCCGAACGGGGGCCTAGCACAGATACGCAGTATTTT. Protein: CASSSERGPSTDTQYF.